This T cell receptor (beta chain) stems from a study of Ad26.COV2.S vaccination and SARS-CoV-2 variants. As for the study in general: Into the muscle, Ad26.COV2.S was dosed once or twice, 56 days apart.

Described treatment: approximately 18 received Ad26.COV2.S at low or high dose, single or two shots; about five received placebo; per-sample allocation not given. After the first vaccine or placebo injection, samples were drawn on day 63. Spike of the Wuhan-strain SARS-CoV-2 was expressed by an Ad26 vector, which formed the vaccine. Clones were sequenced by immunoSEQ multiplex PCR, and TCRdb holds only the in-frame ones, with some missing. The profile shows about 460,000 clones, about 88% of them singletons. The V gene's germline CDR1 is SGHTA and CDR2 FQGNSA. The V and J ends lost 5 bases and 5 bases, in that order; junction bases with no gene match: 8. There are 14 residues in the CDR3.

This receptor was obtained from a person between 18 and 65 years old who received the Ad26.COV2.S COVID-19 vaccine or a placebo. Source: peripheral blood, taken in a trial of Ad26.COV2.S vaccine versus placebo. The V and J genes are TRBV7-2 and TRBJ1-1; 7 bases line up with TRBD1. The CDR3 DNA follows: TGTGCCAGCAGCCCATCAGGGGGGCGGACTGAAGCTTTCTTT. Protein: CASSPSGGRTEAFF.